The 25 T cell receptor beta chains given below trace back to one sample, sequenced in a study of cytomegalovirus exposure and HLA in healthy donors. Primers for the PCR totalled 60 Vbeta and 13 Jbeta. The assay was immunoSEQ multiplex PCR, and TCRdb's table has in-frame clones only and misses some. Among some 150,000 clones listed, approximately 79% were seen once. The specimen sequenced was PBMCs. These receptors all come from a man in his sixties in good health and CMV-seronegative.

The chain has TRBV29-1 and TRBJ2-5; D is perhaps TRBD2 (5 bases). Looked up from germline, CDR1 is SQVTM and CDR2 is ANQGSEA. This CDR3 is 13 amino acids long. V gave up 7 bases and J gave up 5 bases, with 17 bases separating them. Here the CDR3 reads CSAQPPGWETQYF. The CDR3 DNA reads TGCAGCGCTCAACCACCGGGGTGGGAGACCCAGTACTTC.

CDR3 nucleotide sequence: TGTGCCAGCAGAGAGGTGGGGGACAACGAGCAGTACTTC. Protein product: CASREVGDNEQYF. This chain uses TRBV7-2 with TRBJ2-7; tentatively, D is TRBD1 (6 bases). Germline V gene data show CDR1 as SGHTA and CDR2 as FQGNSA. Trimming removed 6 bases from V and 5 bases from J, with 14 bases in between. This CDR3 has 13 residues.

This clone has only a few counts. The chain couples TRBV18 to TRBJ2-7; a possible D gene is TRBD2 (5 bases). Germline V gene data show CDR1 as KGHSH and CDR2 as LQKENI. This CDR3 is 15 amino acids long. Trimming took off 3 bases at V and 7 bases at J, with 19 bases between the two ends. The CDR3 bases are TGTGCCAGCTCACCCATAGACACTTCGGGGTTTGAGCAGTACTTC. Its translation: CASSPIDTSGFEQYF.

V and J are TRBV30 and TRBJ1-2; 12 bases line up with TRBD1. The V gene's germline CDR1 is GTSNPN and CDR2 SVGIG (reference sequence). The CDR3 is 16 residues long. With V trimmed by 5 bases and J by 6 bases, 13 bases remained unmatched. CDR3 coding DNA: TGTGCCTGGGGGACAGGGGGCGGGGGTGGGACGGATGGCTACACCTTC. This sequence encodes CAWGTGGGGGTDGYTF.

The chain recombines TRBV19 with TRBJ2-3; 12 bases map to TRBD2. Germline trimming cut 3 bases from V and 3 bases from J; bases unmatched to any gene: 1. Per the germline V gene, CDR1 is LNHDA and CDR2 is SQIVND (reference sequence). This CDR3 spans 15 amino acids. The DNA of the CDR3 is TGTGCCAGTAGTATTCTAGCGGGAGGGACAGATACGCAGTATTTT. Encoded protein: CASSILAGGTDTQYF.

This clone has only one observation. The gene calls are TRBV6-5 and TRBJ1-4, with D possibly matching TRBD1 (5 bases). The CDR3 totals 15 residues. V was trimmed by 2 bases and J by 4 bases, leaving 11 bases between them. Germline values: CDR1 MNHEY, CDR2 SVGAGI. DNA for the CDR3: TGTGCCAGCAGTTACACGGGGGGAGTTAATGAAAAACTGTTTTTT. Translation gives CASSYTGGVNEKLFF.

V gene TRBV14 combines with J gene TRBJ1-4, with D possibly being TRBD1 (6 bases). CDR3 size: 15 residues. CDR1 is SGHDN, CDR2 FVKESK, per germline. The V gene lost 1 base and the J gene lost 4 bases, with 10 bases spanning the gap. As DNA, the CDR3 is TGTGCCAGCAGCCAAGGGGGCAGGGGTAATGAAAAACTGTTTTTT. Its protein product is CASSQGGRGNEKLFF.

This sequence joins TRBV6-5 and TRBJ1-1, with TRBD1 matching over 9 bases. Germline trimming cut 2 bases from V and 4 bases from J; bases unmatched to any gene: 8. From germline, CDR1 is MNHEY and CDR2 SVGAGI. The CDR3 runs 16 residues. The CDR3, as DNA: TGTGCCAGCAGTTACGCCGCCGGACAGGGGATCACTGAAGCTTTCTTT. Translating it yields CASSYAAGQGITEAFF.

CDR3 coding DNA: TGCGCCAGCAGTTTCGGACAGGGCCCCTACGAGCAGTACTTC. It encodes CASSFGQGPYEQYF. The rearrangement links TRBV10-1 to TRBJ2-7; 8 nucleotides line up with TRBD1. Germline trimming cut 5 bases from V and 2 bases from J; bases unmatched to any gene: 5. Germline V gives CDR1 WNHNN, CDR2 SYGVQD (reference sequence). The CDR3 runs 14 residues.

The rearrangement uses TRBV18 and TRBJ2-7; the match to TRBD1 covers 9 bases. Losses at the gene ends were 4 bases for V and 7 bases for J; bases not matched to a gene: 8. Germline values: CDR1 KGHSH, CDR2 LQKENI. The length of the CDR3 is 14 residues. As DNA, the CDR3 is TGTGCCAGCTCACTCCGGGACAGGGTTGGAGAGCAGTACTTC. Translating it yields CASSLRDRVGEQYF.

The chain couples TRBV19 to TRBJ1-4, with 7 positions matching TRBD1. V dropped 6 bases and J dropped 8; count of bases not matched to a gene: 3. The CDR3 loop spans 12 amino acids. The germline CDR1 and CDR2 sequences are LNHDA and SQIVND (reference sequence). The CDR3, as DNA: TGTGCCAGTAGATTACAGGGGGAAAAACTGTTTTTT. The encoded protein is CASRLQGEKLFF.

This sequence joins TRBV15 and TRBJ2-1, with 14 bases lining up with TRBD2. The germline CDR1 and CDR2 sequences are LNHNV and YYDKDF (reference sequence). Losses at the gene ends were 3 bases for V and 10 bases for J; bases not matched to a gene: 20. The CDR3 has 20 amino acids. The CDR3 is CATSRGPEAGTSGRRREQFF. The CDR3 DNA is TGTGCCACCAGCAGGGGTCCTGAAGCCGGGACTAGCGGGAGACGGAGGGAGCAGTTCTTC.

The chain recombines TRBV27 with TRBJ2-5, with 9 bases that match TRBD2. CDR1 is MNHEY and CDR2 is SMNVEV in the germline V gene (reference sequence). The CDR3 covers 15 residues. V was clipped by 4 bases and J by 2 bases; unmatched bases: 5. The CDR3 here is CASSWGTSRQETQYF. CDR3 DNA: TGTGCCAGCAGTTGGGGGACTAGCCGACAAGAGACCCAGTACTTC.

The chain employs TRBV19 and TRBJ2-6; D may be TRBD2 (7 bases). Germline CDR1 reads LNHDA; CDR2 reads SQIVND (reference sequence). Trimming took 3 bases from V and 2 from J, leaving 11 bases between them. This CDR3 contains 16 residues. The CDR3 coding sequence is TGTGCCAGTAGTATTGGGGGGGCTGCTGGGGCCAACGTCCTGACTTTC. The encoded protein is CASSIGGAAGANVLTF.

The chain has TRBV10-3 and TRBJ2-1; the D gene is possibly TRBD2 (7 bases). CDR1 and CDR2 from the germline V gene are ENHRY and SYGVKD. V lost 11 bases, J lost 4 bases, and 15 bases lay in between. This CDR3 region has 13 residues. The CDR3 DNA follows: TGTGCCGTCGGCGGGGGCGAGTACAATGAGCAGTTCTTC. This codes for CAVGGGEYNEQFF.

The chain links TRBV27 to TRBJ2-7; 9 bases align to TRBD2. This CDR3 region has 13 residues. V lost 8 bases to trimming and J lost 2 bases; unmatched junction nucleotides: 4. From germline, CDR1 is MNHEY and CDR2 SMNVEV (reference sequence). Here the CDR3 reads CASVAGGTYEQYF. The CDR3 nucleotides are TGTGCCAGCGTGGCGGGGGGGACCTACGAGCAGTACTTC.

The V gene is TRBV18, the J gene TRBJ2-5, with TRBD2 identical over 8 bases. This CDR3 is built from 16 residues. CDR1 is KGHSH, CDR2 LQKENI, per germline. The V and J ends lost 0 bases and 4 bases, in that order; junction bases with no gene match: 7. The CDR3 DNA is TGTGCCAGCTCACCACCCCAGGGTCGGGAGGGAGAGACCCAGTACTTC. The encoded protein is CASSPPQGREGETQYF.

The chain employs TRBV11-3 and TRBJ1-5; no clear D. The CDR3 runs to 13 residues. Deletions cut 5 bases from V and 9 bases from J, with 14 bases between. Germline V gene sequence: CDR1 SGHNT, CDR2 YENEEA. As DNA, the CDR3 is TGTGCCAGCAGCGAGAGGCATTTGAGGCCCCAGCATTTT. Amino acid sequence: CASSERHLRPQHF.

This rearrangement joins TRBV18 to TRBJ2-1; 11 bases agree with TRBD2. V shed 1 base and J 6 bases; nucleotides not matched to a gene: 5. Germline-derived CDR1 and CDR2 are KGHSH and LQKENI. The CDR3 spans 16 residues. The CDR3 reads CASSPRLAGGVNEQFF. DNA for the CDR3: TGTGCCAGCTCACCACGGCTAGCGGGGGGCGTCAATGAGCAGTTCTTC.

V is TRBV7-6 and J is TRBJ2-7, with 10 nucleotides matching TRBD1. The CDR3 covers 15 residues. Germline CDR1 and CDR2: SGHVS and FNYEAQ. V lost 1 base, J lost 5 bases, and 5 bases stayed unmatched. CDR3 residues: CASSLGGTGAHEQYF. The CDR3 nucleotides are TGTGCCAGCAGCTTAGGGGGGACAGGGGCCCACGAGCAGTACTTC. Together with reference TRBV7-6 and TRBJ2-7, the CDR3 gives the full variable domain: GAGVSQSPRYKVTKRGQDVALRCDPISGHVSLYWYRQALGQGPEFLTYFNYEAQQDKSGLPNDRFSAERPEGSISTLTIQRTEQRDSAMYRCASSLGGTGAHEQYFGPGTRLTVT.

This chain links TRBV11-2 with TRBJ2-4, with 7 positions matching TRBD1. The germline CDR1 and CDR2 sequences are SGHAT and FQNNGV. The CDR3 extends over 17 amino acids. J was trimmed by 3 bases and V by 4 bases; bases with no gene match: 12. CDR3 nucleotides: TGTGCCAGCAGCTATCATATAGAGGACAGGTACAAAAACATTCAGTACTTC. Translation gives CASSYHIEDRYKNIQYF.

This rearrangement joins TRBV9 to TRBJ1-5; 9 bases are a match to TRBD1. Germline V gives CDR1 SGDLS, CDR2 YYNGEE. The CDR3 covers 15 residues. After removal of 3 bases from V and 5 bases from J, the junction contained 6 bases not matched to a gene. CDR3 sequence: CASSGPGQGYQPQHF. The CDR3 DNA is TGTGCCAGCAGCGGGCCGGGACAGGGATATCAGCCCCAGCATTTT.

This chain connects TRBV6-6 to TRBJ1-5; the D gene is possibly TRBD1 (6 bases). V was shortened by 4 bases and J by 7 bases, with 20 bases between the two germline ends. CDR3 length: 16 residues. Germline V gene lookup returns CDR1 MNHNY and CDR2 SVGAGI (reference sequence). CDR3 nucleotide sequence: TGTGCCAGCAGTTCCACCACCGGGACACCGGACCAGCCCCAGCATTTT. Protein sequence: CASSSTTGTPDQPQHF.

V usage is TRBV14 and J usage is TRBJ2-3, with D possibly matching TRBD2 (5 bases). The CDR3 has 18 amino acids. Trimming stripped 4 bases from V and 0 bases from J, with 20 bases between. CDR1 SGHDN and CDR2 FVKESK come from the germline V gene. This CDR3 reads CASSPPRASPGSTDTQYF. The DNA for the CDR3 is TGTGCCAGCAGCCCCCCCCGGGCTAGCCCGGGGAGCACAGATACGCAGTATTTT.

V usage is TRBV7-2 and J usage is TRBJ2-7, with 7 bases that match TRBD2. Trimming cost V 6 bases and J 3 bases; bases outside gene matches: 8. Germline V gene sequence: CDR1 SGHTA, CDR2 FQGNSA. This CDR3 spans 14 amino acids. DNA for the CDR3: TGTGCCAGCAGTCAAGCAACGGGGGGCTACGAGCAGTACTTC. Its translation: CASSQATGGYEQYF.